The rows below give T cell receptor beta chains drawn from one sample of a study of regulatory T cells in long-lasting Graves disease. TCRdb analysed the multiplex PCR reads with MiXCR anew, one entry per CDR3 protein. The profile shows under 250,000 distinct CDR3 sequences, roughly a fifth of them singletons. The sequenced sample was peripheral blood mononuclear cells (PBMCs), obtained at new diagnosis, from a patient treated with antithyroid drugs. The receptors shown here come from a female donor with Graves disease. Each CDR3 is given with its conserved first and last residue. The order of the fields is V gene, D gene, J gene, clone size, CDR3 protein, CDR3 DNA. A D gene is named only where the DNA matches it firmly. A row's size may be missing; if present it is once, few, many or a size class.

TRBV5-4,NA,TRBJ2-7,NA,CASSLSSDIQGYEQYF,TGTGCCAGCAGCTTGAGTTCTGACATCCAGGGTTACGAGCAGTACTTC
TRBV29-1,TRBD1,TRBJ2-6,many,CSVESQGAAGANVLTF,TGCAGCGTTGAGTCGCAGGGGGCAGCTGGGGCCAACGTCCTGACTTTC
TRBV7-9,NA,TRBJ2-1,many,CASSLGPTRDEQFF,TGTGCCAGCAGCTTGGGACCCACGAGGGATGAGCAGTTCTTC
TRBV10-3,NA,TRBJ1-1,NA,CAIRAGGLEAFF,TGTGCCATCAGGGCGGGCGGCCTTGAGGCTTTCTTT
TRBV29-1,TRBD2,TRBJ2-5,NA,CSVDGGTEETQYF,TGCAGCGTTGACGGGGGGACTGAAGAGACCCAGTACTTC
TRBV11-2,TRBD1,TRBJ2-1,few,CASSWGQGTSDEQFF,TGTGCCAGCAGCTGGGGACAGGGGACAAGCGATGAGCAGTTCTTC
TRBV12-3/TRBV12-4,NA,TRBJ2-7,many,CASSLREGYEQYF,TGTGCCAGCAGTTTACGCGAGGGCTACGAGCAGTACTTC
TRBV5-1,TRBD1,TRBJ2-7,many,CASGALPGQATEQYF,TGCGCCAGCGGTGCACTCCCGGGACAGGCAACCGAGCAGTACTTC
TRBV6-1,NA,TRBJ2-1,NA,CASSEGGGLNEQFF,TGTGCCAGCAGTGAAGGGGGGGGGCTTAATGAGCAGTTCTTC
TRBV7-9,TRBD1,TRBJ1-5,many,CASSGPGTGLGQPQHF,TGTGCCAGCAGCGGTCCCGGGACAGGGCTAGGTCAGCCCCAGCATTTT
TRBV4-1,NA,TRBJ2-2,few,CASSRTGTNTGELFF,TGCGCCAGCAGCCGTACAGGAACGAACACCGGGGAGCTGTTTTTT
TRBV10-3,TRBD1,TRBJ1-1,NA,CAISVQGAETEAFF,TGTGCCATCAGTGTACAGGGGGCAGAGACTGAAGCTTTCTTT
TRBV12-3/TRBV12-4,TRBD1,TRBJ1-1,many,CASSFVEGAISAFF,TGTGCCAGCAGTTTTGTGGAGGGGGCGATTTCGGCTTTCTTT
TRBV29-1,TRBD1,TRBJ1-4,many,CSVELGIGQAAEKLFF,TGCAGCGTTGAACTCGGGATAGGACAGGCGGCGGAAAAACTGTTTTTT
TRBV20-1,NA,TRBJ1-6,few,CSASREVGYLNSPLHF,TGCAGTGCTAGTAGGGAGGTCGGTTATCTGAATTCACCCCTCCACTTT
TRBV27,TRBD2,TRBJ2-1,few,CASSRTSGPYNEQFF,TGTGCCAGCAGCCGGACTAGCGGGCCCTACAATGAGCAGTTCTTC
TRBV3-1,NA,TRBJ2-1,many,CASSDLAGELNEQFF,TGTGCCAGCAGCGACTTGGCAGGAGAATTAAATGAGCAGTTCTTC
TRBV6-1,TRBD2,TRBJ2-2,few,CASTPLLAKYTNTGELFF,TGTGCCAGCACCCCGTTACTAGCGAAATATACCAACACCGGGGAGCTGTTTTTT
TRBV6-1,NA,TRBJ2-7,NA,CASREEGGSYEQYF,TGTGCCAGCAGAGAGGAGGGGGGCTCCTACGAGCAGTACTTC
TRBV9,NA,TRBJ2-7,NA,CASTVGLKDYEQYF,TGTGCCAGCACCGTAGGGCTGAAAGACTACGAGCAGTACTTC
TRBV28,NA,TRBJ2-1,many,CASSYGDGGPNEQFF,TGTGCCAGCAGCTACGGCGACGGGGGTCCCAATGAGCAGTTCTTC
TRBV5-1,NA,TRBJ2-2,many,CASSLLGSGTGELFF,TGCGCCAGCAGCTTGTTGGGGTCGGGCACCGGGGAGCTGTTTTTT
TRBV12-3/TRBV12-4,NA,TRBJ2-1,many,CASSFPTNSLNEQFF,TGTGCCAGCAGTTTCCCAACTAATTCCCTCAATGAGCAGTTCTTC
TRBV6-2/TRBV6-3,TRBD1,TRBJ1-4,few,CASSWGTGEGKLFF,TGTGCCAGCAGTTGGGGGACAGGGGAGGGAAAACTGTTTTTT
TRBV27,TRBD1,TRBJ2-7,NA,CASSLPDRTYEQYF,TGTGCCAGCAGTTTGCCGGACAGGACCTACGAGCAGTACTTC
TRBV4-2,TRBD1,TRBJ2-2,NA,CASSHPQGAGTGELFF,TGTGCCAGCAGCCACCCCCAGGGGGCTGGGACCGGGGAGCTGTTTTTT
TRBV11-2,NA,TRBJ1-4,many,CASSRGSGEKLFF,TGTGCCAGCAGCCGAGGGAGTGGTGAAAAACTGTTTTTT
TRBV19,NA,TRBJ2-1,many,CASSIGRGQGNEQFF,TGTGCCAGTAGTATCGGAAGAGGGCAGGGAAATGAGCAGTTCTTC
TRBV11-3,TRBD2,TRBJ2-1,many,CASSQAGTSAYNEQFF,TGTGCCAGCAGCCAAGCAGGGACTAGCGCCTACAATGAGCAGTTCTTC
TRBV12-3/TRBV12-4,NA,TRBJ2-1,many,CASTRRTGANNEQFF,TGTGCCAGCACCCGGCGGACGGGAGCGAACAATGAGCAGTTCTTC
TRBV7-8,NA,TRBJ1-4,many,CASSTQTGTNEKLFF,TGTGCCAGCAGCACCCAGACGGGTACTAATGAAAAACTGTTTTTT
TRBV14,NA,TRBJ2-5,once,CASSPENGQETQYF,TGTGCCAGCAGCCCTGAGAACGGGCAAGAGACCCAGTACTTC
TRBV7-7,TRBD2,TRBJ2-5,many,CASSNSGSLQETQYF,TGTGCCAGCAGCAATAGCGGGAGCTTACAAGAGACCCAGTACTTC
TRBV3-1,TRBD1,TRBJ2-7,NA,CASSQLGTADHEQYF,TGTGCCAGCAGCCAGCTCGGGACAGCAGACCACGAGCAGTACTTC
TRBV19,NA,TRBJ2-1,NA,CASSRRGLYNEQFF,TGTGCCAGTAGTCGTAGGGGCCTCTACAATGAGCAGTTCTTC
TRBV7-2,TRBD1,TRBJ2-1,many,CASSRGQGAYNEQFF,TGTGCCAGCAGCAGGGGACAGGGGGCTTACAATGAGCAGTTCTTC
TRBV7-8,NA,TRBJ2-1,NA,CASSTGPGSYNEQFF,TGTGCCAGCAGCACCGGCCCGGGCTCCTACAATGAGCAGTTCTTC
TRBV7-2,TRBD1,TRBJ2-5,many,CASSQDRDQETQYF,TGTGCCAGCAGCCAAGACAGGGACCAAGAGACCCAGTACTTC
TRBV7-2,NA,TRBJ2-5,NA,CASSFPTGQETQYF,TGTGCCAGCAGCTTTCCAACTGGCCAAGAGACCCAGTACTTC
TRBV20-1,TRBD1,TRBJ1-5,many,CSARGTAGNQPQHF,TGCAGTGCTAGGGGGACAGCCGGCAATCAGCCCCAGCATTTT
TRBV12-3/TRBV12-4,NA,TRBJ2-2,many,CASSLGQNTGELFF,TGTGCCAGCAGTTTAGGACAGAACACCGGGGAGCTGTTTTTT